This paragraph reports one T cell receptor (beta chain). Its specificity is unknown. This entry is derived from a study of T cells after posttransplantation cyclophosphamide. Overall study findings and caveats: Recipient CMV seropositivity and CMV reactivation strongly tracked TRB clonality.

V was pared by 2 bases and J by 8 bases, with 4 bases between. The CDR3 is 11 residues long. Germline assignment: CDR1 MNHEY and CDR2 SVGAGI. Sampled 1 year posttransplant, controls received myeloablative marrow transplants, methotrexate and a calcineurin inhibitor. Measured with immunoSEQ multiplex PCR; TCRdb has only the in-frame clones, and not every one. This table has roughly 21,000 clones, around 91% appearing once. This chain connects TRBV6-5 to TRBJ1-5; no firm D call. The TCR originated in a female patient in her 30s who received an allogeneic stem cell transplant from an unrelated donor, was CMV-positive, and had acute and chronic GVHD. Some T cells may possibly be graft donor cells. This specimen was PBMCs, taken 359 days after allogeneic stem cell transplant with calcineurin inhibitor and methotrexate. This CDR3 is CASSYPEPQHF. CDR3 in DNA: TGTGCCAGCAGTTACCCTGAGCCCCAGCATTTT.